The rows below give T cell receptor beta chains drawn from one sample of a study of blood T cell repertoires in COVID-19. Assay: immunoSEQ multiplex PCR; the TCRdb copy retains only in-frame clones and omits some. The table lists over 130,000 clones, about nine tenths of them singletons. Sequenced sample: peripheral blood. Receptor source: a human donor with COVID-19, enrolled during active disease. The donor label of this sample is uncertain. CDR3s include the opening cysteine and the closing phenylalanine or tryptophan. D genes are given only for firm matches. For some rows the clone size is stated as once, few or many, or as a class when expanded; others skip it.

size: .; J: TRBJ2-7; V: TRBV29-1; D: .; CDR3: CTHGWAPYEQYF; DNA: TGCACCCACGGATGGGCCCCTTACGAGCAGTACTTC
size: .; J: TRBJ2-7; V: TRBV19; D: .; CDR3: CASSIRPGAGAEQYF; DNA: TGTGCCAGTAGTATTCGGCCAGGGGCTGGGGCCGAGCAGTACTTC
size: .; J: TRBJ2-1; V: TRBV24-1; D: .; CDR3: CATSDLPGNEQFF; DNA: TGTGCCACCAGTGACTTGCCGGGCAATGAGCAGTTCTTC
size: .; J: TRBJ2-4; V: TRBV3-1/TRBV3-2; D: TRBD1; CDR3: CASTSGTGKNIQYF; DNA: TGTGCCAGTACAAGCGGGACAGGGAAGAACATTCAGTACTTC
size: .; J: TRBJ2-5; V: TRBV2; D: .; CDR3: CASREDSVQETQYF; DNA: TGTGCCAGCAGGGAAGACAGTGTTCAAGAGACCCAGTACTTC
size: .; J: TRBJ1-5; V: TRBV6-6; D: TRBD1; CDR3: CASSPGTGGESNQPQHF; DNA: TGTGCCAGCAGTCCTGGGACAGGCGGGGAGAGCAATCAGCCCCAGCATTTT
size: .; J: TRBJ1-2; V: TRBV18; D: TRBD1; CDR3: CASSPEGTGANYGYTF; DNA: TGTGCCAGCTCACCGGAGGGGACAGGAGCCAACTATGGCTACACCTTC
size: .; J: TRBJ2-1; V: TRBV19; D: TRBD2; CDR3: CASMRVAGGNEQFF; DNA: TGTGCCAGTATGAGGGTAGCGGGGGGAAATGAGCAGTTCTTC
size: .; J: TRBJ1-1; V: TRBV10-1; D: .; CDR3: CASSALRTPTEAFF; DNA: TGCGCCAGCAGTGCCCTAAGGACTCCCACTGAAGCTTTCTTT
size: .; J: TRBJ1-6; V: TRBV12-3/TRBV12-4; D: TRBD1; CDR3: CASSPSGQAALHF; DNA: TGTGCCAGCAGTCCCAGCGGACAGGCCGCCCTCCACTTT
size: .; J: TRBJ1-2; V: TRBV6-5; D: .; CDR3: CASSIPQGGYTF; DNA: TGTGCCAGCAGCATTCCCCAGGGTGGCTACACCTTC
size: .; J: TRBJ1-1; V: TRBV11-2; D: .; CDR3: CASSLAGGGSTEAFF; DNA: TGTGCCAGCAGCTTAGCGGGGGGTGGGAGCACTGAAGCTTTCTTT
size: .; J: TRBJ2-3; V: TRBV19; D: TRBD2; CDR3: CASSILAGGPGDTQYF; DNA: TGTGCCAGTAGTATTCTAGCGGGAGGGCCAGGGGATACGCAGTATTTT
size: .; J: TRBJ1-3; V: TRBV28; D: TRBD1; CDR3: CASSLSVDRGNTIYF; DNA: TGTGCCAGCAGTTTGTCGGTGGACAGGGGAAACACCATATATTTT
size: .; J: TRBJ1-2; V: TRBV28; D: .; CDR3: CASSPYLGLTNYGYTF; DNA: TGTGCCAGCAGTCCATACTTGGGGCTTACTAACTATGGCTACACCTTC
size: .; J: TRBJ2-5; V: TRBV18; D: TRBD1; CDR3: CASSPRWGGQGSQETQYF; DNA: TGTGCCAGCTCACCCCGATGGGGAGGACAGGGCTCCCAAGAGACCCAGTACTTC
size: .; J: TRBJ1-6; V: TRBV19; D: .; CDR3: CASSIAGQDNSPLHF; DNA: TGTGCCAGTAGTATTGCGGGGCAGGATAATTCACCCCTCCACTTT
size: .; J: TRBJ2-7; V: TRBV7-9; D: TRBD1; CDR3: CASSLRTGGTGYEQYF; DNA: TGTGCCAGCAGCTTAAGGACAGGGGGAACGGGTTACGAGCAGTACTTC
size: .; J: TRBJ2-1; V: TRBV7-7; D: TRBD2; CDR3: CASSPGLAGGGNEQFF; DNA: TGTGCCAGCAGCCCGGGACTAGCGGGGGGAGGCAATGAGCAGTTCTTC
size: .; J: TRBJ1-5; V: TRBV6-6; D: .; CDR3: CASSYGRSNQPQHF; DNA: TGTGCCAGCAGTTACGGTCGGAGCAATCAGCCCCAGCATTTT
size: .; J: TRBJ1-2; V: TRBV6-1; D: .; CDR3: CASSERGARDGYTF; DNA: TGTGCCAGCAGTGAACGTGGGGCAAGGGATGGCTACACCTTC
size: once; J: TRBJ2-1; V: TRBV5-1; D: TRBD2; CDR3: CASSLSVGEGEQFF; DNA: TGCGCCAGCAGCTTGTCGGTGGGGGAGGGGGAGCAGTTCTTC
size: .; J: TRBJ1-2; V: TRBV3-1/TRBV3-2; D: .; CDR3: CASSQEGAYGYTF; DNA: TGTGCCAGCAGCCAAGAGGGGGCCTATGGCTACACCTTC
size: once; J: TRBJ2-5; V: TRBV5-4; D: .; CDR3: CASSFAGQETQYF; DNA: TGTGCCAGCAGCTTTGCAGGGCAAGAGACCCAGTACTTC
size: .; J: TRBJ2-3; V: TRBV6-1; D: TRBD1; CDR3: CASSEWTGSTDTQYF; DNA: TGTGCCAGCAGTGAATGGACAGGGAGCACAGATACGCAGTATTTT
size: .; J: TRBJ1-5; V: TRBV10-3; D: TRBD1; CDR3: CAISGGQGALPEAQPQHF; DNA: TGTGCCATCAGTGGAGGCCAGGGGGCGCTTCCCGAAGCTCAGCCCCAGCATTTT
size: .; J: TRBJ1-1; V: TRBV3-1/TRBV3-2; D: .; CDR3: CASRPRQEAEAFF; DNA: TGTGCCAGCAGGCCACGGCAGGAGGCGGAAGCTTTCTTT
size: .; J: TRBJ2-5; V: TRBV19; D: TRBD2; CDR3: CASSLSGVKETQYF; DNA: TGTGCCAGTAGCCTTAGCGGGGTAAAAGAGACCCAGTACTTC
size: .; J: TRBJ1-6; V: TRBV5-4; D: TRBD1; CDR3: CASSLGTGGNSPLHF; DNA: TGTGCCAGCAGCTTGGGGACAGGGGGTAATTCACCCCTCCACTTT
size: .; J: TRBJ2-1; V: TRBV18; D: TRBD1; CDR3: CASSPPPGTGNNEQFF; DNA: TGTGCCAGCTCACCGCCTCCGGGGACAGGGAACAATGAGCAGTTCTTC
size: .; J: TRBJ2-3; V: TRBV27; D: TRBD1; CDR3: CASRRTGSTDTQYF; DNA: TGTGCCAGCAGACGGACAGGGAGCACAGATACGCAGTATTTT
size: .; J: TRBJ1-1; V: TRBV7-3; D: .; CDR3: CASSLTGRGTRIEAFF; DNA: TGTGCCAGCAGCTTAACGGGGCGGGGGACTAGAATTGAAGCTTTCTTT
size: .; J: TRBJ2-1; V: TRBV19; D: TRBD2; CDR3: CATRDSVLAGGPYNEQFF; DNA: TGTGCCACCCGGGACAGCGTACTAGCGGGGGGCCCCTACAATGAGCAGTTCTTC
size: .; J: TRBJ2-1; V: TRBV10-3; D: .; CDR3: CAISTDNEQFF; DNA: TGTGCCATCAGTACAGATAATGAGCAGTTCTTC
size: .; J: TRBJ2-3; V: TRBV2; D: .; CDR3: CASSETGHTDTQYF; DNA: TGTGCCAGCAGTGAAACGGGACACACAGATACGCAGTATTTT
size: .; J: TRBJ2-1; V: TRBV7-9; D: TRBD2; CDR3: CASSKVLASGLEQFF; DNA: TGTGCCAGCAGCAAAGTACTAGCGTCGGGCCTTGAGCAGTTCTTC
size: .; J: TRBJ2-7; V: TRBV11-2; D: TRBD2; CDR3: CASSLGGSRYEQYF; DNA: TGTGCCAGCAGCTTAGGCGGGAGCCGATACGAGCAGTACTTC
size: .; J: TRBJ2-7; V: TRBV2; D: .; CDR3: CASSEARQAAGEQYF; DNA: TGTGCCAGCAGTGAAGCGCGTCAGGCTGCAGGCGAGCAGTACTTC
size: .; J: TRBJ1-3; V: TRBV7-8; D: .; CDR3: CASSLVWSPGNTIYF; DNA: TGTGCCAGCAGCTTAGTGTGGAGTCCGGGAAACACCATATATTTT